This TCR beta chain was sequenced for a study of shared clonotypes between healthy human individuals. Trimming took off 6 bases at V and 2 bases at J, with 23 bases between the two ends. Germline V gene data show CDR1 as KGHSH and CDR2 as LQKENI. The CDR3 is 18 amino acids. Profiled with immunoSEQ multiplex PCR; TCRdb holds only in-frame clones, not every one. The sample carries about 2.2 million clones, 93% recorded once. Naive CD8 cells lacked CD45RO and underwent positive selection for CCR7, leaving out terminally differentiated effector memory CD45RA+ cells. The rearrangement uses TRBV18 and TRBJ1-5, with D unclear. This TCR was sampled from a man aged 18 to 30 in good health. Some clones in this sample may be carry-over from other donors' samples. The specimen was naive CD8+ T cells from PBMCs. The CDR3 bases are TGTGCCAGCTCCCCCACCCGGGAAGTCCCGGCGGGCAATCAGCCCCAGCATTTT. This gives the protein CASSPTREVPAGNQPQHF. Based on the CDR3 plus reference TRBV18 and TRBJ1-5, the full variable domain is NAGVMQNPRHLVRRRGQEARLRCSPMKGHSHVYWYRQLPEEGLKFMVYLQKENIIDESGMPKERFSAEFPKEGPSILRIQQVVRGDSAAYFCASSPTREVPAGNQPQHFGDGTRLSIL.